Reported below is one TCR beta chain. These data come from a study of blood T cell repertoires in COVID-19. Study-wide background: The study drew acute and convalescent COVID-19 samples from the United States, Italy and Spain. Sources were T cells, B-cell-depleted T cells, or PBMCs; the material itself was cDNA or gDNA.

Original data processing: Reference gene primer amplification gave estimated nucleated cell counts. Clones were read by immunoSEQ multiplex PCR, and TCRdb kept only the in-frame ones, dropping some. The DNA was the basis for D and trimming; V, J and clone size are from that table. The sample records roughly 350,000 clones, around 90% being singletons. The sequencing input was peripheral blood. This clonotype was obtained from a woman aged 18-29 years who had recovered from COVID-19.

CDR3 amino acids: CASSLFQGSPYNEQFF. CDR3 in DNA: TGCGCCAGCAGCTTGTTTCAGGGTAGCCCTTACAATGAGCAGTTCTTC. V and J are TRBV5-1 and TRBJ2-1; weak D call: TRBD1 (5 bases). This CDR3 has 16 residues. Germline V gene lookup returns CDR1 SGHRS and CDR2 YFSETQ. The V gene lost 1 base and the J gene lost 4 bases, with 15 bases spanning the gap.